This T cell receptor (beta chain) was profiled in a study of cytomegalovirus exposure and HLA in healthy donors. Study-wide results and limits: A few CMV-associated chains proved CMV antigen-specific in vitro. CMV serostatus was the only recorded immune exposure for donors.

In the PCR, 60 Vbeta and 13 Jbeta primers were used. The assay was immunoSEQ multiplex PCR, and TCRdb's table has in-frame clones only and misses some. The table lists 180,000 or so clones, 76% of them singletons, with about 2.5% in the top ten. This clone was observed a few times. Its matching antigen is unknown. Germline loops: CDR1 LNHDA, CDR2 SQIVND (reference sequence). The germline V and J ends were trimmed by 3 bases and 0 bases, with 12 bases remaining between them. The CDR3 loop spans 17 amino acids. The receptor was derived from a woman in her 30s in good health and CMV-seropositive. Material: PBMCs. The rearrangement joins TRBV19 to TRBJ1-6; D perhaps matches TRBD1 (6 bases). In DNA, the CDR3 is TGTGCCAGTAGTATTGGACAGCTAAGCTCCTATAATTCACCCCTCCACTTT. It encodes CASSIGQLSSYNSPLHF.